The present TCR beta chain was sequenced within a study of T cells in Graves' hyperthyroidism and ophthalmopathy. Regarding the study as a whole: Progression to ophthalmopathy was predicted a median of about 6.6 months early.

Details on this clonotype: Antigen specificity is unknown.

From RNA transcripts, TCR beta CDR3 regions were amplified. In the first-round RT-PCR of the TCR CDR3, the HTBI primer set was used. Via MiXCR, TCRdb re-called the multiplex PCR reads, giving one row per CDR3 protein. The sample records hundreds of thousands of distinct CDR3 sequences, 45% being singletons. There are 15 residues in the CDR3. From germline, CDR1 is MGHDK and CDR2 SYGVNS. V lost 2 bases and J lost 4, with 15 bases in between. Sequencing was carried out using peripheral blood or thyroid tissue (not recorded which). This chain uses TRBV25-1 with TRBJ2-7; D is unclear. This clonotype was obtained from an adult man with Graves' disease, either hyperthyroidism or ophthalmopathy (not recorded which). For the CDR3, the DNA is TGTGCCAGCAGTGAAGGGGTAGAGAGAGATTACGAGCAGTACTTC. Protein sequence: CASSEGVERDYEQYF.